In this sample, the clone carrying this TCR beta chain turned up a few times. Antigen: not known. The sample is drawn from a study of coeliac disease. Here immunoSEQ multiplex PCR was the method, and the copy in TCRdb shows in-frame clones only, minus some. The sample records 1,000 to 1,400 clones, 54% being singletons. General study points: Most TRB amino acid sequences occurred in only one sample.

Trimming removed 6 bases from V and 5 bases from J, with 17 bases in between. There are 14 residues in the CDR3. Germline CDR1 is SNHLY and CDR2 is FYNNEI. The TCR was taken from a woman in her thirties without celiac disease. The rearrangement joins TRBV2 to TRBJ2-7, with D possibly being TRBD2 (5 bases). The material sequenced was intraepithelial lymphocytes from the gut. The CDR3 here is CASRRLAPFHEQYF. The CDR3 nucleotides read TGTGCCAGCAGAAGATTAGCGCCTTTCCACGAGCAGTACTTC.